Below are 2 T cell receptor beta chains sequenced from a single sample in a study of cytomegalovirus exposure and HLA in healthy donors. PCR involved 60 Vbeta and 13 Jbeta primers. The protocol was immunoSEQ multiplex PCR, while the TCRdb copy is restricted to in-frame clones and leaves out a portion. Here the sample spans approximately 100,000 clones, around 83% being singletons. The sequenced sample was PBMCs. These receptors were collected from a man aged 30-40 years in good health and CMV-seronegative.

The CDR3 DNA is TGTGCCAGCAGCCAGGGGAGTCTTAACTATGGCTACACCTTC. It encodes CASSQGSLNYGYTF. The genes are TRBV4-2 and TRBJ1-2; the D is unclear. The ends were cut back, 3 bases at V and 1 base at J, with 9 bases in the middle. CDR1 and CDR2 (germline): LGHNA, YNFKEQ. The CDR3 length is 14 residues.

The table lists this clone with a count of one. The genes are TRBV27 and TRBJ2-7; TRBD1 aligns across 9 bases. The CDR3 sequence is 13 residues long. Germline CDR1 MNHEY, CDR2 SMNVEV (reference sequence). Trimming cost V 6 bases and J 6 bases; bases outside gene matches: 6. This chain's CDR3 is CASRRETGGEQYF. In DNA form, the CDR3 reads TGTGCCAGCAGGCGAGAGACAGGGGGCGAGCAGTACTTC.